One and the same sample provided the 27 T cell receptor beta chains below, sequenced in a study of blood T cell repertoires in COVID-19. Clones were sequenced by immunoSEQ multiplex PCR, and TCRdb holds only the in-frame ones, with some missing. This sample carries 200,000 to 300,000 clones, approximately 90% of them seen once, and the ten largest clones take over 3.5%. The sample consisted of peripheral blood. The receptors stem from a woman aged 35 to 49 with acute or convalescent COVID-19.

The chain carries TRBV12-5 and TRBJ2-2; tentatively, D is TRBD1 (6 bases). CDR3 length equals 16 residues. Germline V gene data show CDR1 as LGHNT and CDR2 as FRNRAP. The V and J ends lost 2 bases and 0 bases respectively, with 10 bases between them. CDR3 in DNA: TGTGCTAGTGGTTTGTGGGGGCTGTCGAACACCGGGGAGCTGTTTTTT. Its translation is CASGLWGLSNTGELFF. Combining the CDR3 with reference TRBV12-5 and TRBJ2-2 gives the whole variable domain DARVTQTPRHKVTEMGQEVTMRCQPILGHNTVFWYRQTMMQGLELLAYFRNRAPLDDSGMPKDRFSAEMPDATLATLKIQPSEPRDSAVYFCASGLWGLSNTGELFFGEGSRLTVL.

The chain carries TRBV4-2 and TRBJ1-1; TRBD1 aligns across 8 bases. Germline lookup yields CDR1 LGHNA and CDR2 YNFKEQ. With 1 base clipped from V and 0 bases from J, the junction kept 1 base outside the gene matches. The CDR3 runs to 15 residues. The CDR3 sequence is CASSQGQGLNTEAFF. DNA for the CDR3: TGTGCCAGCAGCCAAGGACAGGGGTTGAACACTGAAGCTTTCTTT.

V and J are TRBV2 and TRBJ1-1; no definite D call. Trimming removed 8 bases at V and 3 bases at J, with 19 bases between. Germline lookup yields CDR1 SNHLY and CDR2 FYNNEI. This CDR3 is 15 amino acids long. CDR3 sequence: CASRSFDGVDTEAFF. The CDR3 DNA reads TGTGCCAGCCGATCTTTCGACGGAGTGGACACTGAAGCTTTCTTT.

The chain employs TRBV27 and TRBJ2-1, with TRBD2 matching 16 bases. Germline-derived CDR1 and CDR2 are MNHEY and SMNVEV (reference sequence). V trimming: 5 bases; J trimming: 10 bases; junction bases outside the gene matches: 5. The CDR3 has 15 residues. CDR3 loop: CASSPGTSGGAEQFF. CDR3 in DNA: TGTGCCAGCAGTCCCGGGACTAGCGGGGGGGCGGAGCAGTTCTTC.

The chain uses TRBV10-3 and TRBJ1-2; 8 bases fit TRBD1. The CDR3 runs 15 residues. CDR1 is ENHRY, CDR2 SYGVKD, per germline. Germline trimming cut 6 bases from V and 4 bases from J; bases unmatched to any gene: 10. CDR3 region: CAISDLGQGSYGYTF. The CDR3 nucleotides read TGTGCCATCAGCGACTTAGGACAGGGTTCCTATGGCTACACCTTC.

The V gene is TRBV11-2, the J gene TRBJ2-3, with 8 bases that match TRBD1. The V gene end was trimmed by 6 bases and the J gene end by 3 bases; junction bases not matched to a gene: 11. CDR3 length: 16 residues. Germline CDR1 SGHAT, CDR2 FQNNGV. CDR3 protein: CASRGTGTGPTDTQYF. The CDR3 DNA reads TGTGCCAGCAGGGGAACCGGGACAGGACCTACAGATACGCAGTATTTT.

The gene calls are TRBV6-5 and TRBJ2-7; D unresolved. CDR1 is MNHEY and CDR2 is SVGAGI in the germline V gene. V was clipped by 0 bases and J by 5 bases, with 8 bases between them. The CDR3 sequence is 13 residues long. The CDR3 spells CASSYSARDEQYV. The CDR3 DNA reads TGTGCCAGCAGTTACTCGGCTAGAGACGAGCAGTACGTC.

The gene calls are TRBV5-1 and TRBJ1-1, with D unclear. Trimming took 4 bases from V and 5 from J, leaving 12 bases between them. This CDR3 has 13 amino acids. Per the germline V gene, CDR1 is SGHRS and CDR2 is YFSETQ. DNA for the CDR3: TGCGCCAGCAGCCGGGCGGGAGAGACTGAAGCTTTCTTT. Translating it yields CASSRAGETEAFF.

The table lists this clone with a count of one. This chain connects TRBV7-2 to TRBJ1-2; D is unresolved. Germline V CDR1 and CDR2: SGHTA, FQGNSA. This CDR3 spans 13 amino acids. The V end lost 5 bases, the J end lost 4 bases, and 11 bases lay between the germline ends. CDR3 amino acids: CASSLEALYGYTF. DNA for the CDR3: TGTGCCAGCAGCCTCGAAGCCCTCTATGGCTACACCTTC.

This chain joins TRBV6-5 and TRBJ2-7, with D maybe TRBD2 (5 bases). The germline V and J ends were trimmed by 8 bases and 4 bases, with 12 bases remaining between them. This CDR3 is built from 12 residues. Germline V lookup: CDR1 MNHEY, CDR2 SVGAGI. In nucleotides, the CDR3 is TGTGCCAGCCTAGACCCGGGATACGAGCAGTACGTC. It specifies CASLDPGYEQYV.

This clone appeared a single time. The V call is TRBV4-1, the J call TRBJ2-5, with 10 bases identical to TRBD2. CDR1 and CDR2 from the germline V gene are MGHRA and YSYEKL. The CDR3 totals 17 residues. V was clipped by 0 bases and J by 4 bases; unmatched bases: 8. CDR3 sequence reads: CASSQDRERGGLETQYF. The DNA for the CDR3 is TGCGCCAGCAGCCAAGACCGGGAGCGGGGGGGTTTAGAGACCCAGTACTTC.

CDR3 protein: CASSVFPDRVAYGYTF. As DNA, the CDR3 is TGTGCCAGCAGCGTATTTCCCGACAGGGTGGCCTATGGCTACACCTTC. The gene calls are TRBV13 and TRBJ1-2, with 7 positions matching TRBD1. The CDR3 has 16 residues. With 5 bases clipped from V and 4 bases from J, the junction kept 13 bases outside the gene matches. The germline gives CDR1 PRHDT, CDR2 FYEKMQ (reference sequence).

The rearrangement uses TRBV3-1 (or the pseudogene TRBV3-2) and TRBJ1-3; no clear D. V lost 2 bases and J lost 0, with 8 bases in between. The germline gives CDR1 LGHDT, CDR2 YNNKEL (reference sequence). This CDR3 is built from 15 residues. This CDR3 is CASSQNGASGNTIYF. The DNA for the CDR3 is TGTGCCAGCAGCCAAAACGGAGCCTCTGGAAACACCATATATTTT.

A single count supports this clone. The V and J genes are TRBV2 and TRBJ2-5, with a possible D match to TRBD2 (5 bases). Trimming took 7 bases from V and 5 from J, leaving 14 bases between them. Germline V CDR1 and CDR2: SNHLY, FYNNEI. The length of the CDR3 is 13 residues. This CDR3 is CASKASSKETQYF. The CDR3 nucleotides are TGTGCCAGCAAGGCTAGCAGTAAGGAGACCCAGTACTTC.

This chain links TRBV7-9 with TRBJ2-1, with a possible D match to TRBD2 (6 bases). Trimming removed 4 bases from V and 8 bases from J, with 12 bases in between. Germline V lookup: CDR1 SEHNR, CDR2 FQNEAQ (reference sequence). This CDR3 is 13 amino acids long. Written as DNA, the CDR3 is TGTGCCAGCAGCTCGAGACTAGGCGATGAGCAGTTCTTC. This codes for CASSSRLGDEQFF.

This clone was picked up one time. V and J are TRBV11-1 and TRBJ1-2; no definite D call. The germline V and J ends were trimmed by 5 bases and 4 bases, with 17 bases remaining between them. The CDR3 spans 15 residues. Looked up from germline, CDR1 is SGHAT and CDR2 is FQDESV (reference sequence). DNA of the CDR3: TGTGCCAGCAGCCGCAATAGCGGCAAAGTCTATGGCTACACCTTC. Translated, it gives CASSRNSGKVYGYTF.

This clone occurred once. This chain links TRBV24-1 with TRBJ1-2, with a possible D match to TRBD1 (5 bases). The germline V and J ends were trimmed by 4 bases and 8 bases, with 19 bases remaining between them. CDR1 KGHDR and CDR2 SFDVKD come from the germline V gene. This CDR3 has 15 amino acids. The CDR3 DNA is TGTGCCACCAGTGAGTCGGAGGGGAGGGCCTCAGGCTACACCTTC. Translation gives CATSESEGRASGYTF.

This chain links TRBV6-5 with TRBJ1-6, with 8 bases identical to TRBD1. This CDR3 is 14 amino acids long. CDR1 is MNHEY and CDR2 is SVGAGI in the germline V gene. V was clipped by 5 bases and J by 9 bases; unmatched bases: 6. CDR3 DNA sequence: TGTGCCAGCAGTAACCGGGACAGGAGTTCACCCCTCCACTTT. Translating it yields CASSNRDRSSPLHF.

The V gene is TRBV7-3, the J gene TRBJ1-5; 8 nucleotides line up with TRBD1. J lost 11 bases, V lost 4 bases, and 7 bases had no gene match. The CDR3 has 13 residues. Germline CDR1 is SGHTA and CDR2 is FQGTGA. The CDR3 DNA follows: TGTGCCAGCAGCTCAGGGACAGGAGGGTCCCAGCATTTT. Protein sequence: CASSSGTGGSQHF.

The chain has TRBV30 and TRBJ2-3, with TRBD2 identical over 11 bases. This CDR3 has 13 residues. Trimming cost V 4 bases and J 4 bases; bases outside gene matches: 1. Germline V lookup: CDR1 GTSNPN, CDR2 SVGIG (reference sequence). CDR3 in DNA: TGTGCCTGGAATAGCGGGGGGGCAGATACGCAGTATTTT. Translating gives CAWNSGGADTQYF.

The chain couples TRBV5-8 to TRBJ2-2, with TRBD1 matching 7 bases. The CDR3 extends over 16 amino acids. V gave up 6 bases and J gave up 0 bases; unmatched junction bases: 8. Germline CDR1 is SGHTS and CDR2 is YDEGEE. As DNA, the CDR3 is TGTGCCAGCACGCCTCGACAGGGAGCGAACACCGGGGAGCTGTTTTTT. Its protein is CASTPRQGANTGELFF.

The CDR3 DNA sequence: TGTGCCCTTGGAGGGACAGGATATGGCTACACCTTC. Amino acids: CALGGTGYGYTF. The rearrangement joins TRBV30 to TRBJ1-2; 8 bases agree with TRBD1. CDR1 and CDR2 from the germline V gene are GTSNPN and SVGIG (reference sequence). The CDR3 extends over 12 amino acids. With V trimmed by 8 bases and J by 5 bases, 7 bases remained unmatched.

The chain couples TRBV5-1 to TRBJ2-2, with D perhaps matching TRBD1 (7 bases). Germline values: CDR1 SGHRS, CDR2 YFSETQ. V gave up 10 bases and J gave up 3 bases, with 19 bases separating them. The CDR3 runs 15 residues. The CDR3 protein is CASRGGTVYTGELFF. The CDR3 DNA is TGCGCCTCCCGAGGGGGGACAGTCTACACCGGGGAGCTGTTTTTT.

This chain's CDR3 is CASSGTITGELFF. The CDR3 nucleotides read TGTGCCAGCAGCGGGACTATAACCGGGGAGCTGTTTTTT. V usage is TRBV11-3 and J usage is TRBJ2-2; TRBD2 matches at 7 bases. The CDR3 length is 13 residues. CDR1 is SGHNT, CDR2 YENEEA, per germline. V shed 5 bases and J 5 bases; nucleotides not matched to a gene: 2.

The V call is TRBV5-8, the J call TRBJ1-4; D is unclear. CDR3 size: 16 residues. Germline lookup yields CDR1 SGHTS and CDR2 YDEGEE. V was pared by 2 bases and J by 0 bases, with 11 bases between. The CDR3, as DNA: TGTGCCAGCAGCTTTTCGCACTACTCAACTAATGAAAAACTGTTTTTT. It translates to CASSFSHYSTNEKLFF.

The chain couples TRBV10-3 to TRBJ2-5; 10 bases fit TRBD2. This CDR3 is built from 16 residues. Trimming at V came to 6 bases and at J to 0 bases, leaving 7 bases not matched to a gene. The germline V gene encodes CDR1 ENHRY and CDR2 SYGVKD. CDR3 nucleotides: TGTGCCATCAGCCCACTAGCGGGGTCGTACCAAGAGACCCAGTACTTC. This codes for CAISPLAGSYQETQYF.

Only one count was recorded for this clone. The V call is TRBV5-6, the J call TRBJ1-5; perhaps TRBD1 as D (5 bases). The V and J ends lost 0 bases and 3 bases respectively, with 7 bases between them. Germline V gene data show CDR1 as SGHDT and CDR2 as YYEEEE. The CDR3 length is 14 residues. In DNA, the CDR3 is TGTGCCAGCAGCTTGGGACAGATCAATCAGCCCCAGCATTTT. Protein sequence: CASSLGQINQPQHF.